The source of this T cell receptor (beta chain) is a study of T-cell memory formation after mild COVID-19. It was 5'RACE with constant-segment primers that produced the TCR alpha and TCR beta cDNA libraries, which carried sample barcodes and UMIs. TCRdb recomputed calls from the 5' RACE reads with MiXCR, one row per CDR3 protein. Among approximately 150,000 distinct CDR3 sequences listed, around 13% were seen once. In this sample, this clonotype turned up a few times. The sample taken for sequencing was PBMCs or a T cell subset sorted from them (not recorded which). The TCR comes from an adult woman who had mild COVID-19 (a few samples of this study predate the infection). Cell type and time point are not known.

The CDR3 loop is CASSATGYTDTQYF. CDR3 DNA: TGTGCCAGCAGCGCGACAGGTTACACAGATACGCAGTATTTT. The gene calls are TRBV5-6 and TRBJ2-3; a possible D gene is TRBD1 (6 bases). Germline-derived CDR1 and CDR2 are SGHDT and YYEEEE. V lost 4 bases to trimming and J lost 2 bases, with 11 bases between them. The CDR3 runs to 14 residues.